These T cell receptor beta chains were read from a single sample in a study of monozygotic twins with cystic fibrosis. Data came from immunoSEQ multiplex PCR; TCRdb stores just in-frame clones and leaves some out. Here the sample spans about 19,000 clones, 97% being singletons. The specimen sequenced was blood. The origin of the receptors is a woman in her thirties with cystic fibrosis. CDR3s include the opening cysteine and the closing phenylalanine or tryptophan. D genes are given only for firm matches. Size is stated for part of the rows, as once, few or many counts, or as a class when the clone is expanded.

J: TRBJ2-7; D: TRBD2; size: .; V: TRBV4-3; DNA: TGCGCCAGCAGCCAAGGCGGGACTAGCGGCTACGAGCAGTACTTC; CDR3: CASSQGGTSGYEQYF
J: TRBJ2-3; D: TRBD2; size: once; V: TRBV6-1; DNA: TGTGCCAGCAGTGAAGCTCCCGCGGGGGGAGGGACAGATACGCAGTATTTT; CDR3: CASSEAPAGGGTDTQYF
J: TRBJ2-5; D: .; size: .; V: TRBV5-1; DNA: TGCGCCAGCAGCTTACGGGGGTCTGGCCGTGGGGAGACCCAGTACTTC; CDR3: CASSLRGSGRGETQYF
J: TRBJ2-1; D: TRBD2; size: .; V: TRBV7-2; DNA: TGTGCCAGCAGCCTCCTAGCGGGGGACTACAATGAGCAGTTCTTC; CDR3: CASSLLAGDYNEQFF
J: TRBJ2-3; D: TRBD2; size: .; V: TRBV13; DNA: TGTGCCAGCAGCGCCCGGGGGGTAGCGGGGAGCACAGATACGCAGTATTTT; CDR3: CASSARGVAGSTDTQYF
J: TRBJ1-5; D: .; size: .; V: TRBV18; DNA: TGTGCCAGCTCACTCGACAGATATCAGCCCCAGCATTTT; CDR3: CASSLDRYQPQHF
J: TRBJ2-1; D: .; size: .; V: TRBV5-1; DNA: TGCGCCAGCAGCCCGGAACAGGTTTTCTACAATGAGCAGTTCTTC; CDR3: CASSPEQVFYNEQFF
J: TRBJ2-7; D: TRBD1; size: .; V: TRBV2; DNA: TGTGCCACAAAAGGGGCAGGGGGCACCTACGAGCAGTACTTC; CDR3: CATKGAGGTYEQYF
J: TRBJ2-5; D: .; size: once; V: TRBV2; DNA: TGTGCCAGCAGTGAAGGGTGGGCCCAGTACTTC; CDR3: CASSEGWAQYF
J: TRBJ1-3; D: .; size: .; V: TRBV4-1; DNA: TGCGCCAGCAGCCAAGATCTTCGGAACCCTGGAAACACCATATATTTT; CDR3: CASSQDLRNPGNTIYF
J: TRBJ2-2; D: .; size: .; V: TRBV7-8; DNA: TGTGCCAGCAGCTTAGGGCAGGGAAACACCGGGGAGCTGTTTTTT; CDR3: CASSLGQGNTGELFF
J: TRBJ1-1; D: .; size: .; V: TRBV2; DNA: TGTGCCAGCAGTGAATATTGGGCTAGTGAAGCTTTCTTT; CDR3: CASSEYWASEAFF
J: TRBJ1-1; D: TRBD1; size: .; V: TRBV2; DNA: TGTGCCAGCAGGCGGACAGGGCGTGAAGCTTTCTTT; CDR3: CASRRTGREAFF
J: TRBJ1-6; D: .; size: .; V: TRBV2; DNA: TGTGCCAGCAGTGAAGAAGGGTATAATTCACCCCTCCACTTT; CDR3: CASSEEGYNSPLHF
J: TRBJ1-1; D: .; size: .; V: TRBV7-9; DNA: TGTGCCAGCAGCTTTGAATCAACTGAAGCTTTCTTT; CDR3: CASSFESTEAFF
J: TRBJ2-1; D: .; size: .; V: TRBV5-4; DNA: TGTGCCAGCACCTCCCTAGCCGGGACTTCCTACAATGAGCAGTTCTTC; CDR3: CASTSLAGTSYNEQFF
J: TRBJ2-2; D: .; size: .; V: TRBV2; DNA: TGTGCCAGCATGGCAACAGCAGTGAACACCGGGGAGCTGTTTTTT; CDR3: CASMATAVNTGELFF
J: TRBJ2-5; D: TRBD2; size: .; V: TRBV5-4; DNA: TGTGCCAGCAGCTTGGCTAGCGGGGGGGTTCGGGAGACCCAGTACTTC; CDR3: CASSLASGGVRETQYF
J: TRBJ1-1; D: .; size: .; V: TRBV5-1; DNA: TGCGCCAGCAGCCGGTGGGGGTTGGACACTGAAGCTTTCTTT; CDR3: CASSRWGLDTEAFF
J: TRBJ1-4; D: .; size: .; V: TRBV25-1; DNA: TGTGCCAGCAGTCCGCGGGTGGGGATTAATGAAAAACTGTTTTTT; CDR3: CASSPRVGINEKLFF
J: TRBJ1-6; D: .; size: .; V: TRBV28; DNA: TGTGCCAGCATATCTTACAATAATTCACCCCTCCACTTT; CDR3: CASISYNNSPLHF
J: TRBJ2-7; D: .; size: .; V: TRBV5-6; DNA: TGTGCCAGCAGCCCACCAACTCCCAGCGAGCAGTACTTC; CDR3: CASSPPTPSEQYF
J: TRBJ1-2; D: TRBD1; size: .; V: TRBV13; DNA: TGTGCCAGCAGCTTGACCGGACAGGGGGACTATGGCTACACCTTC; CDR3: CASSLTGQGDYGYTF
J: TRBJ2-3; D: .; size: .; V: TRBV5-1; DNA: TGCGCCAGCAGCGCCCGAGAGGGAGATACGCAGTATTTT; CDR3: CASSAREGDTQYF
J: TRBJ2-3; D: .; size: .; V: TRBV6-5; DNA: TGTGCCAGCACCCGGGGGTCACAGGGGCAGGATACGCAGTATTTT; CDR3: CASTRGSQGQDTQYF
J: TRBJ1-4; D: TRBD1; size: .; V: TRBV19; DNA: TGTGCCACCCGCGGGACAGGGCGAATCAATGAAAAACTGTTTTTT; CDR3: CATRGTGRINEKLFF
J: TRBJ2-2; D: .; size: .; V: TRBV6-1; DNA: TGTGCCAGCGTCCGGACGAACACCGGGGAGCTGTTTTTT; CDR3: CASVRTNTGELFF
J: TRBJ1-1; D: .; size: few; V: TRBV9; DNA: TGTGCCAGCAGCGTTCTGGGGCTGAACACTGAAGCTTTCTTT; CDR3: CASSVLGLNTEAFF
J: TRBJ1-5; D: .; size: .; V: TRBV12-1; DNA: TGTGCCAGCAGCCTGGGCCCCAAAGAGGAGCCCCAGCATTTT; CDR3: CASSLGPKEEPQHF
J: TRBJ2-7; D: .; size: once; V: TRBV15; DNA: TGTGCCACCAGCAGAGCTCTCGATGGGGACGAGCAGTACTTC; CDR3: CATSRALDGDEQYF
J: TRBJ1-1; D: TRBD1; size: .; V: TRBV6-5; DNA: TGTGCCAGCAGTTGGGACAGGGTCACTGAAGCTTTCTTT; CDR3: CASSWDRVTEAFF
J: TRBJ2-7; D: .; size: once; V: TRBV4-1; DNA: TGCGCCAGCAGCCAAGTGGGGCTCTCCTACGAGCAGTACTTC; CDR3: CASSQVGLSYEQYF
J: TRBJ2-1; D: TRBD1; size: .; V: TRBV5-1; DNA: TGCGCCAGCAGCTCCCCGGCCGGGGACAGGGGCCGCAATGAGCAGTTCTTC; CDR3: CASSSPAGDRGRNEQFF
J: TRBJ2-3; D: .; size: .; V: TRBV19; DNA: TGTGCCAGTAGGCTCGGGGCGGGAACAGATACGCAGTATTTT; CDR3: CASRLGAGTDTQYF
J: TRBJ2-5; D: .; size: .; V: TRBV27; DNA: TGTGCCAGCAGCTTATCGGGGTGGGCGGTGGAGACCCAGTACTTC; CDR3: CASSLSGWAVETQYF
J: TRBJ1-1; D: .; size: .; V: TRBV5-6; DNA: TGTGCCAGCAGCTTGGGTCCAGGACGAGAAACTGAAGCTTTCTTT; CDR3: CASSLGPGRETEAFF
J: TRBJ2-2; D: .; size: .; V: TRBV21-1; DNA: TGTGCCAGCAGCAAATTAGTGGGATGGGCCGGGGAGCTGTTTTTT; CDR3: CASSKLVGWAGELFF
J: TRBJ2-5; D: .; size: .; V: TRBV4-3; DNA: TGCGCCAGCAGCCAGGAGTTGAGGGAGACCCAGTACTTC; CDR3: CASSQELRETQYF
J: TRBJ2-3; D: TRBD1; size: once; V: TRBV6-1; DNA: TGTGCCAGCAGACGGGACAGCAGCACAGATACGCAGTATTTT; CDR3: CASRRDSSTDTQYF
J: TRBJ2-5; D: TRBD1; size: .; V: TRBV2; DNA: TGTGCCAGCAGTGAATGGGCAGGGGGCGGGGAGACCCAGTACTTC; CDR3: CASSEWAGGGETQYF
J: TRBJ2-5; D: .; size: .; V: TRBV7-8; DNA: TGTGCCAGCAGCTTCCAGGACCGGGTAGGAGAGACCCAGTACTTC; CDR3: CASSFQDRVGETQYF
J: TRBJ2-3; D: .; size: once; V: TRBV19; DNA: TGTGCCAGTAGTGACTGGAGCGAAAGGGAACCAGATACGCAGTATTTT; CDR3: CASSDWSEREPDTQYF
J: TRBJ2-7; D: .; size: .; V: TRBV2; DNA: TGTGCCAACTCGTATGGGACGGAGGGCTACGAGCAGTACTTC; CDR3: CANSYGTEGYEQYF
J: TRBJ2-7; D: .; size: few; V: TRBV18; DNA: TGTGCCAGCTCACTCGGCGGAGGGTACGAGCAGTACTTC; CDR3: CASSLGGGYEQYF
J: TRBJ2-5; D: .; size: .; V: TRBV4-2; DNA: TGTGCCAGCAGCCAAACACTCGGCCGAACACAAGAGACCCAGTACTTC; CDR3: CASSQTLGRTQETQYF
J: TRBJ1-1; D: TRBD1; size: .; V: TRBV18; DNA: TGTGCCAGCTCACCAGTAACAGGGGCGATTAACACTGAAGCTTTCTTT; CDR3: CASSPVTGAINTEAFF
J: TRBJ2-2; D: .; size: .; V: TRBV4-1; DNA: TGCGCCAGCAGCCAGGTCCGGACACGTCCGGACACCGGGGAGCTGTTTTTT; CDR3: CASSQVRTRPDTGELFF
J: TRBJ2-7; D: .; size: once; V: TRBV27; DNA: TGTGCCATCAAGTCCGGGGCCGAGCAGTACTTC; CDR3: CAIKSGAEQYF
J: TRBJ2-7; D: .; size: .; V: TRBV21-1; DNA: TGTGCCAGCAGCAAAGACGGCACTGCCTACGAGCAGTACTTC; CDR3: CASSKDGTAYEQYF
J: TRBJ1-2; D: .; size: .; V: TRBV6-6; DNA: TGTGCCAGCACCACTACCTTGACAACGGGGAATGGCTACACCTTC; CDR3: CASTTTLTTGNGYTF
J: TRBJ2-2; D: .; size: .; V: TRBV19; DNA: TGTGCCGCCCGAGGTAGCGGTGCAACCGGGGAGCTGTTTTTT; CDR3: CAARGSGATGELFF
J: TRBJ2-1; D: .; size: .; V: TRBV9; DNA: TGTGCCAGCAGCGCCGGGACTTACAATGAGCAGTTCTTC; CDR3: CASSAGTYNEQFF
J: TRBJ1-1; D: .; size: .; V: TRBV19; DNA: TGTGCCAGTAGTCTGGACAGCAGGGAGAACACTGAAGCTTTCTTT; CDR3: CASSLDSRENTEAFF
J: TRBJ2-7; D: .; size: .; V: TRBV19; DNA: TGTGCCAGTAGTTTCGGGCTTGGGTCCTACGAGCAGTACTTC; CDR3: CASSFGLGSYEQYF
J: TRBJ1-2; D: .; size: .; V: TRBV5-8; DNA: TGTGCCAGCAGCTTGGCAGCAGGGTACTATGGCTACACCTTC; CDR3: CASSLAAGYYGYTF
J: TRBJ1-2; D: TRBD1; size: .; V: TRBV27; DNA: TGTGCCAGCAGTTTAAGGGGGAGGGACAGGGTTTCATATGGCTACACCTTC; CDR3: CASSLRGRDRVSYGYTF
J: TRBJ2-7; D: .; size: .; V: TRBV14; DNA: TGTGCCAGCAGCCAAGTTGGGCACTACTACGAGCAGTACTTC; CDR3: CASSQVGHYYEQYF
J: TRBJ1-2; D: TRBD1; size: .; V: TRBV7-2; DNA: TGTGCCAGCAGCTTAGGAGGGGGTGTGGGACAGCTTAACTATGGCTACACCTTC; CDR3: CASSLGGGVGQLNYGYTF
J: TRBJ1-1; D: TRBD1; size: once; V: TRBV19; DNA: TGTGCCAGTAGTATCGGCAGGGGGGACACTGAAGCTTTCTTT; CDR3: CASSIGRGDTEAFF
J: TRBJ2-3; D: TRBD1; size: once; V: TRBV19; DNA: TGTGCCAGTACCCAGACAGGGGTATCGACAGATACGCAGTATTTT; CDR3: CASTQTGVSTDTQYF